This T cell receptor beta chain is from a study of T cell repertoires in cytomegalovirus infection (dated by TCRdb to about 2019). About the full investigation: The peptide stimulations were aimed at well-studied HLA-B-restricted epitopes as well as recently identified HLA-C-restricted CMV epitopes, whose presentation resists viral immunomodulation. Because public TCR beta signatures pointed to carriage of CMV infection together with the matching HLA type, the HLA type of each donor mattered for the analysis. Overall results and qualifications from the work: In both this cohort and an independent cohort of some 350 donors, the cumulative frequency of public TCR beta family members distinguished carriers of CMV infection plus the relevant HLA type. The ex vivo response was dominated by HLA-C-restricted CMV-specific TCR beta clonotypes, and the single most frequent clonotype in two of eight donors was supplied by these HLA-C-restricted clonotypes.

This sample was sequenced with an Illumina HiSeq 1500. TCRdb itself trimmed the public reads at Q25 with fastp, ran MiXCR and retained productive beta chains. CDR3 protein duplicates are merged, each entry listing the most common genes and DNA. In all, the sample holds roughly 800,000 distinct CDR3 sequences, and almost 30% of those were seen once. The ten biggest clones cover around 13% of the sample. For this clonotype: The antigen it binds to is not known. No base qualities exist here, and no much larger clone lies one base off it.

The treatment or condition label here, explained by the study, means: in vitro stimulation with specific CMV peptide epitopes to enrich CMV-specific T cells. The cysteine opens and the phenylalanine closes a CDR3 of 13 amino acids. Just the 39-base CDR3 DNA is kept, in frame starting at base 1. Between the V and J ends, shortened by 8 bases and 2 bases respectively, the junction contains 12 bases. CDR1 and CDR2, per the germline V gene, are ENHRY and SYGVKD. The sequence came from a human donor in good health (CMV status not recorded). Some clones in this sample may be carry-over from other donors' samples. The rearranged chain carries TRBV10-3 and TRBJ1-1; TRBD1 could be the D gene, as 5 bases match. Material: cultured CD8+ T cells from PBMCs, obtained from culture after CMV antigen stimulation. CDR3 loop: CAIDRGDNTEAFF. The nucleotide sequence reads TGTGCCATCGACCGGGGCGATAACACTGAAGCTTTCTTT.